The subject of this entry is one T cell receptor (beta chain). Its antigen target is currently unknown. No base-level quality is on record; no much larger clone is a single base apart. TCRdb records Illumina HiSeq 1500 as the sequencer. The raw public data were reprocessed by TCRdb itself: fastp quality trimming at Q25, MiXCR clonotype calling, in-frame beta chains only. When rows share a CDR3 protein, they turn into one entry using the most common DNA and genes. The sample table contains 150,000 to 200,000 distinct CDR3 sequences; only one count was recorded for roughly 19% of them. The ten largest make up around 3.1% of the sample. V was cut back by 7 bases and J by 5 bases, leaving a gap of 21 bases between them. From a lookup of the germline V gene, CDR1 and CDR2 are MDHEN and SYDVKM. Inclusive of the bounding cysteine and phenylalanine, the CDR3 is 15 residues long. Only CDR3 DNA remains: 45 bases, in frame from the first base.

This sample stems from a study of T cell repertoires in cytomegalovirus infection (dated by TCRdb to the late 2010s). Regarding the study in general: Donor HLA type was relevant to the analysis, as public TCR beta signatures indicated carriage of CMV infection together with the matching HLA type. Broader findings and caveats from the paper: In the ex vivo response, HLA-C-restricted CMV-specific TCR beta clonotypes were dominant, and in two of eight donors the single most frequent clonotype came from this HLA-C-restricted group. In both this cohort and an independent approximately 350-donor cohort, the cumulative frequency of public TCR beta family members distinguished carriers of CMV infection plus the relevant HLA type.

The sequence links TRBV28 to TRBJ2-7, and the D gene may be TRBD2, 6 bases matching. The sequenced sample consisted of PBMCs. This receptor was identified in a human donor in good health (CMV status not recorded). Some clones in this sample may be carry-over from other donors' samples. The CDR3 region has the sequence CASTTRDFLKHEQYF. The sequence in DNA is TGTGCCAGCACAACCCGGGACTTCCTTAAACACGAGCAGTACTTC.